These 18 T cell receptor beta chains came from one sample sequenced in a study of blood T cell repertoires in COVID-19. TCRdb's table, derived via immunoSEQ multiplex PCR, lists solely in-frame clones and lacks some. The data hold 150,000 or so clones, with around 90% observed a single time. The material sequenced was PBMCs or T cells enriched from blood (not recorded which). The receptor source for this set is a woman aged 40 to 50 who had been exposed to COVID-19.

The V and J genes are TRBV2 and TRBJ1-3; D gene ambiguous. V dropped 3 bases and J dropped 0 bases, with 6 bases sitting between them. This CDR3 has 14 residues. Germline V gene lookup returns CDR1 SNHLY and CDR2 FYNNEI. In nucleotides, the CDR3 is TGTGCCAGCAGTGACAGGTCCTCTGGAAACACCATATATTTT. Translating it yields CASSDRSSGNTIYF. The variable domain in full, with the rest retrieved from reference TRBV2 and TRBJ1-3, is EPEVTQTPSHQVTQMGQEVILRCVPISNHLYFYWYRQILGQKVEFLVSFYNNEISEKSEIFDDQFSVERPDGSNFTLKIRSTKLEDSAMYFCASSDRSSGNTIYFGEGSWLTVV.

This rearrangement joins TRBV29-1 to TRBJ1-2; D is perhaps TRBD1 (6 bases). V was trimmed by 7 bases and J by 4 bases, leaving 16 bases between them. CDR1 SQVTM and CDR2 ANQGSEA come from the germline V gene. The CDR3 has 13 amino acids. CDR3 region: CSAGQPNPYGYTF. Written as DNA, the CDR3 is TGCAGCGCCGGACAGCCTAACCCCTATGGCTACACCTTC.

This clone was seen more than once but under ten times. The chain combines TRBV18 with TRBJ1-5, with 7 bases fitting TRBD1. Unmatched junction bases numbered 5, after V lost 6 bases and J lost 3 bases. Germline V gene lookup returns CDR1 KGHSH and CDR2 LQKENI. The length of the CDR3 is 14 residues. CDR3 sequence reads: CASSPTGANQPQHF. The CDR3, as DNA: TGTGCCAGCTCCCCTACAGGGGCCAATCAGCCCCAGCATTTT.

This clone was seen a few times. The CDR3 DNA reads TGTGCCAGCAGCTTCGGACAGGCCTACGAGCAGTACTTC. Its translation is CASSFGQAYEQYF. The genes are TRBV5-4 and TRBJ2-7, with 7 bases lining up with TRBD1. The CDR3 extends over 13 amino acids. The J segment lost 2 bases and the V segment lost 2 bases, leaving 1 base of the junction unmatched. CDR1 is SGHNT and CDR2 is YYREEE in the germline V gene (reference sequence).

In DNA, the CDR3 is TGTGCCACCAGCAGAGATCGGGGGGCCCAAGAGACCCAGTACTTC. This codes for CATSRDRGAQETQYF. This rearrangement joins TRBV15 to TRBJ2-5; D is perhaps TRBD2 (7 bases). Trimming took 0 bases from V and 1 from J, leaving 9 bases between them. The germline CDR1 and CDR2 sequences are LNHNV and YYDKDF (reference sequence). The CDR3 sequence is 15 residues long.

V and J are TRBV28 and TRBJ2-3; 13 positions agree with TRBD2. The CDR3 extends over 16 amino acids. The J segment lost 1 base and the V segment lost 5 bases, leaving 3 bases of the junction unmatched. Per germline, CDR1 MDHEN and CDR2 SYDVKM. The CDR3 DNA is TGTGCCAGCAGTAGACTAGCGGGAGGTGGCACAGATACGCAGTATTTT. Encoded protein: CASSRLAGGGTDTQYF.

This sequence joins TRBV24-1 and TRBJ2-1; TRBD2 matches at 8 bases. CDR3 length equals 16 residues. V lost 4 bases and J lost 9; bases outside the gene matches: 13. The V gene's germline CDR1 is KGHDR and CDR2 SFDVKD. CDR3 sequence: CATSEASGGHVGEQFF. Here the CDR3 DNA reads TGTGCCACCAGTGAAGCCAGCGGGGGCCACGTGGGTGAGCAGTTCTTC.

V gene TRBV7-9 combines with J gene TRBJ2-1; TRBD2 aligns across 7 bases. CDR1 SEHNR and CDR2 FQNEAQ come from the germline V gene (reference sequence). The V and J ends lost 5 bases and 6 bases, in that order; junction bases with no gene match: 10. The CDR3 has 15 amino acids. In DNA, the CDR3 is TGTGCCAGCAGCCCGGTTTGGGGGGGTCTCAATGAGCAGTTCTTC. Protein: CASSPVWGGLNEQFF.

V gene TRBV4-1 combines with J gene TRBJ2-7; the match to TRBD1 covers 11 bases. This CDR3 is 15 amino acids long. Per the germline V gene, CDR1 is MGHRA and CDR2 is YSYEKL. V dropped 0 bases and J dropped 7; count of bases not matched to a gene: 5. CDR3 bases: TGCGCCAGCAGCCAAGAACCCGGGACAGGGGGAGAGCAGTACTTC. As protein: CASSQEPGTGGEQYF.

This chain joins TRBV4-1 and TRBJ2-1, with 9 bases identical to TRBD2. Trimming removed 0 bases from V and 2 bases from J; junction bases left unmatched: 2. The CDR3 is 16 residues long. Germline V gives CDR1 MGHRA, CDR2 YSYEKL. The CDR3 nucleotides are TGCGCCAGCAGCCAAGAAGGCGGGGGGGCCTACAATGAGCAGTTCTTC. This encodes CASSQEGGGAYNEQFF.

The chain couples TRBV2 to TRBJ2-4; 8 nucleotides agree with TRBD2. Germline V gives CDR1 SNHLY, CDR2 FYNNEI. The CDR3 has 16 residues. Trimming at V came to 0 bases and at J to 4 bases, leaving 5 bases not matched to a gene. CDR3 sequence (DNA): TGTGCCAGCAGTGAAGCTATGACGGGGGGGAAAAACATTCAGTACTTC. Translated: CASSEAMTGGKNIQYF. The complete variable domain, with remaining parts taken from reference TRBV2 and TRBJ2-4, reads EPEVTQTPSHQVTQMGQEVILRCVPISNHLYFYWYRQILGQKVEFLVSFYNNEISEKSEIFDDQFSVERPDGSNFTLKIRSTKLEDSAMYFCASSEAMTGGKNIQYFGAGTRLSVL.

V is TRBV12-3 or TRBV12-4 and J is TRBJ1-3, with a tentative D call TRBD1 (5 bases). Between the trimmed V and J ends, which lost 6 bases and 3 bases, there was a span of 9 bases. The CDR3 loop spans 13 amino acids. CDR3 residues: CASSTGGGNTIYF. Written as DNA, the CDR3 is TGTGCCAGCAGCACGGGGGGTGGAAACACCATATATTTT.

V usage is TRBV7-2 and J usage is TRBJ2-7; TRBD2 is a possible D gene (6 bases). This CDR3 region has 17 residues. Germline V gene lookup returns CDR1 SGHTA and CDR2 FQGNSA. Trimming took off 5 bases at V and 3 bases at J, with 23 bases between the two ends. The CDR3 DNA sequence: TGTGCCAGCAGCCCCCGGGGAGGCAGGCAGAACTACTACGAGCAGTACTTC. Its protein is CASSPRGGRQNYYEQYF.

The chain combines TRBV6-2 or TRBV6-3 with TRBJ2-4; 10 nucleotides agree with TRBD1. Per the germline V gene, CDR1 is MNHEY and CDR2 is SVGEGT. This CDR3 is 15 amino acids long. The V segment lost 4 bases and the J segment 1 base; nucleotides outside the gene matches: 1. The CDR3 reads CASSSDRGAKNIQYF. The CDR3 coding sequence is TGTGCCAGCAGTTCGGACAGGGGGGCCAAAAACATTCAGTACTTC.

The rearrangement joins TRBV4-1 to TRBJ2-7, with 8 bases aligning to TRBD1. Germline CDR1 and CDR2: MGHRA and YSYEKL. V trimming: 3 bases; J trimming: 2 bases; junction bases outside the gene matches: 9. CDR3 length equals 16 residues. In DNA, the CDR3 is TGCGCCAGCAGCCACCTCGACAGGGGAACCCCCTACGAGCAGTACTTC. This codes for CASSHLDRGTPYEQYF.

The CDR3 DNA sequence: TGTGCCAGCAGAACGCACAGGGGACCGTACTTC. This encodes CASRTHRGPYF. V gene TRBV21-1 combines with J gene TRBJ2-7; TRBD1, as called in the table, went unchecked against the DNA. TRBV21-1 is reported as a pseudogene. The CDR3 has 11 residues.

This clone was detected only a few times. The V call is TRBV24-1, the J call TRBJ2-1; 7 bases map to TRBD1. The CDR3 consists of 15 residues. Per germline, CDR1 KGHDR and CDR2 SFDVKD. The V segment lost 4 bases and the J segment 8 bases; nucleotides outside the gene matches: 10. The CDR3 nucleotides are TGTGCCACCAGTGACAATACTGGGACAGTAGATGAGCAGTTCTTC. It codes for CATSDNTGTVDEQFF.

This chain links TRBV9 with TRBJ1-5, with no clear D. V was trimmed by 4 bases and J by 6 bases, leaving 17 bases between them. CDR1 and CDR2 from the germline V gene are SGDLS and YYNGEE. This CDR3 spans 15 amino acids. CDR3 nucleotide sequence: TGTGCCAGCAGCCCCCGCGAGGGAGTGATTCAGCCCCAGCATTTT. Translated, it gives CASSPREGVIQPQHF. The variable domain in full, completed from reference TRBV9 and TRBJ1-5, reads DSGVTQTPKHLITATGQRVTLRCSPRSGDLSVYWYQQSLDQGLQFLIQYYNGEERAKGNILERFSAQQFPDLHSELNLSSLELGDSALYFCASSPREGVIQPQHFGDGTRLSIL.